Each of the 14 T cell receptor beta chains below was sequenced from the same sample in a study of cytomegalovirus exposure and HLA in healthy donors. It was with 60 Vbeta and 13 Jbeta primers that the PCR ran. Assay used: immunoSEQ multiplex PCR; TCRdb lists only in-frame clones, some missing. This sample has around 25,000 clones; approximately 75% occur once, and the top ten carry approximately 4.5%. The material sequenced was PBMCs. These receptor sequences come from a male donor in good health and CMV-seronegative.

DNA of the CDR3: TGCAGTACCAGGGCCGAAGCTTTCTTT. This encodes CSTRAEAFF. The chain couples TRBV20-1 to TRBJ1-1; weak D call: TRBD1 (5 bases). The V end was cut by 8 bases, the J end by 8 bases, with 9 bases between. Germline V gene data show CDR1 as DFQATT and CDR2 as SNEGSKA (reference sequence). CDR3 length equals 9 residues.

This sequence joins TRBV6-5 and TRBJ1-2, with 11 bases matching TRBD1. Germline V gene lookup returns CDR1 MNHEY and CDR2 SVGAGI. CDR3 size: 14 residues. Germline trimming cut 2 bases from V and 6 bases from J; bases unmatched to any gene: 2. The CDR3 DNA sequence: TGTGCCAGCAGTTACACGGACAGGGGGCATGGCTACACCTTC. Protein: CASSYTDRGHGYTF.

The rearrangement joins TRBV4-2 to TRBJ2-3, with 8 positions matching TRBD2. V trimming: 3 bases; J trimming: 4 bases; junction bases outside the gene matches: 12. The germline gives CDR1 LGHNA, CDR2 YNFKEQ. CDR3 length: 17 amino acids. The DNA for the CDR3 is TGTGCCAGCAGCCAGCTCATAACGGGACTAGAGGCAGATACGCAGTATTTT. Its protein is CASSQLITGLEADTQYF.

The chain joins TRBV19 to TRBJ2-1, with 7 bases aligning to TRBD2. The V gene's germline CDR1 is LNHDA and CDR2 SQIVND (reference sequence). CDR3 size: 14 residues. J lost 8 bases, V lost 5 bases, and 9 bases had no gene match. The CDR3 DNA reads as TGTGCCAGTAGTGGAGGACTAGAGTACGATGAGCAGTTCTTC. Protein sequence: CASSGGLEYDEQFF.

CDR3 region: CASTRQNSTYEQYF. DNA of the CDR3: TGCGCCAGCACCAGACAGAATAGTACCTACGAGCAGTACTTC. The J gene is TRBJ2-7, the V gene TRBV10-1; TRBD1 is a possible D gene (5 bases). Looked up from germline, CDR1 is WNHNN and CDR2 is SYGVQD (reference sequence). CDR3 length equals 14 residues. The V and J ends lost 7 bases and 2 bases respectively, with 15 bases between them.

CDR3: CASSQDRRDRGLYGYTF. Here the CDR3 DNA reads TGTGCCAGCAGCCAAGACAGGAGAGACAGGGGACTTTATGGCTACACCTTC. This sequence joins TRBV4-2 and TRBJ1-2, with TRBD1 matching over 8 bases. Germline CDR1 reads LGHNA; CDR2 reads YNFKEQ. This CDR3 comprises 17 residues. Trimming removed 0 bases from V and 5 bases from J; junction bases left unmatched: 11.

The chain couples TRBV7-2 to TRBJ1-2; 7 bases map to TRBD1. CDR1 is SGHTA, CDR2 FQGNSA, per germline. This CDR3 comprises 13 residues. The J segment lost 7 bases and the V segment lost 7 bases, leaving 9 bases of the junction unmatched. The CDR3 DNA reads as TGTGCCAGCAACCCGACAGGGTCGACTGGCTACACCTTC. Protein sequence: CASNPTGSTGYTF.

This rearrangement joins TRBV9 to TRBJ2-5, with 7 bases aligning to TRBD2. The V and J ends lost 0 bases and 13 bases, in that order; junction bases with no gene match: 9. The length of the CDR3 is 13 residues. CDR1 is SGDLS and CDR2 is YYNGEE in the germline V gene. The CDR3 here is CASSVDDLAVRYF. In DNA form, the CDR3 reads TGTGCCAGCAGCGTAGATGACCTAGCGGTGAGGTACTTC.

This chain connects TRBV5-1 to TRBJ2-7, with TRBD2 matching over 10 bases. This CDR3 comprises 19 residues. Germline assignment: CDR1 SGHRS and CDR2 YFSETQ. Trimming took 4 bases from V and 4 from J; bases not matched to a gene: 20. The CDR3 is CASSLKSLYSSGRSYEQYF. CDR3 DNA: TGCGCCAGCAGCCTGAAATCGCTCTATTCTAGCGGGAGATCGTACGAGCAGTACTTC.

The rearrangement joins TRBV28 to TRBJ1-2; D remains ambiguous. This CDR3 is built from 13 residues. Between the trimmed V and J ends, which lost 6 bases and 3 bases, there was a span of 11 bases. Germline loops: CDR1 MDHEN, CDR2 SYDVKM. CDR3 amino acids: CASSSGPDYGYTF. CDR3 coding DNA: TGTGCCAGCAGCTCTGGGCCCGACTATGGCTACACCTTC.

The chain carries TRBV28 and TRBJ1-1, with D maybe TRBD1 (6 bases). Germline loops: CDR1 MDHEN, CDR2 SYDVKM. Trimming took off 6 bases at V and 0 bases at J, with 14 bases between the two ends. This CDR3 is built from 15 residues. Here the CDR3 reads CASRGGGGMNTEAFF. For the CDR3, the DNA is TGTGCCAGCAGGGGCGGGGGCGGCATGAACACTGAAGCTTTCTTT. Complete variable domain (other parts from reference TRBV28 and TRBJ1-1): DVKVTQSSRYLVKRTGEKVFLECVQDMDHENMFWYRQDPGLGLRLIYFSYDVKMKEKGDIPEGYSVSREKKERFSLILESASTNQTSMYLCASRGGGGMNTEAFFGQGTRLTVV.

This clone occurred once. The chain couples TRBV13 to TRBJ1-4; 11 bases match TRBD1. The V and J ends lost 4 bases and 8 bases, in that order; junction bases with no gene match: 6. CDR3 length equals 15 residues. Germline CDR1 is PRHDT and CDR2 is FYEKMQ (reference sequence). CDR3 in amino acids: CASSSGTGGSEKLFF. In nucleotides, the CDR3 is TGTGCCAGCAGCTCCGGGACAGGGGGGTCCGAAAAACTGTTTTTT.

This rearrangement joins TRBV5-1 to TRBJ2-2, with D perhaps TRBD2 (6 bases). Trimming took 3 bases from V and 6 from J, leaving 6 bases between them. This CDR3 is 12 amino acids long. Germline loops: CDR1 SGHRS, CDR2 YFSETQ. DNA for the CDR3: TGCGCCAGCAGCTGGGAGGCCGGGGAGCTGTTTTTT. It specifies CASSWEAGELFF.

The chain carries TRBV18 and TRBJ1-3; 8 nucleotides agree with TRBD1. The CDR3 is 14 residues long. Germline V gene data show CDR1 as KGHSH and CDR2 as LQKENI. V lost 5 bases to trimming and J lost 2 bases; unmatched junction nucleotides: 2. The CDR3 is CASSSTGAGNTIYF. The CDR3 DNA follows: TGTGCCAGCTCATCGACAGGGGCTGGAAACACCATATATTTT.